Below are 23 T cell receptor beta chains sequenced from a single sample in a study of blood T cell repertoires in COVID-19. Generated by immunoSEQ multiplex PCR, the TCRdb table keeps only in-frame clones and is missing some. In the table there are a few hundred thousand clones, 87% of which are singletons. The material sequenced was PBMCs or T cells enriched from blood (not recorded which). These receptors all stem from a man aged 30-40 years who had recovered from COVID-19.

The genes are TRBV5-1 and TRBJ1-3; D is undetermined. V lost 5 bases, J lost 5 bases, and 14 bases lay in between. The CDR3 totals 14 residues. CDR1 and CDR2 (germline): SGHRS, YFSETQ. CDR3 in DNA: TGCGCCAGCAGGGACGAGGGTGCGCGAAACACCATATATTTT. This translates into CASRDEGARNTIYF.

This clone came up once. The CDR3 protein is CASSLPGGKLFF. The CDR3 DNA reads TGTGCCAGCAGCCTCCCGGGGGGAAAACTGTTTTTT. The V call is TRBV5-6, the J call TRBJ1-4; D might be TRBD1 (5 bases). V dropped 4 bases and J dropped 10 bases, with 11 bases sitting between them. CDR3 length equals 12 residues. Germline CDR1 is SGHDT and CDR2 is YYEEEE. The full variable domain, with the rest looked up from reference TRBV5-6 and TRBJ1-4, is DAGVTQSPTHLIKTRGQQVTLRCSPKSGHDTVSWYQQALGQGPQFIFQYYEEEERQRGNFPDRFSGHQFPNYSSELNVNALLLGDSALYLCASSLPGGKLFFGSGTQLSVL.

The V and J genes are TRBV30 and TRBJ1-1; D gene ambiguous. The CDR3 totals 12 residues. The V and J ends lost 0 bases and 10 bases respectively, with 12 bases between them. CDR1 GTSNPN and CDR2 SVGIG come from the germline V gene (reference sequence). CDR3 sequence (DNA): TGTGCCTGGAGTGTACGAGGATATCGAGCTTTCTTT. Translated: CAWSVRGYRAFF. The full variable domain, with the rest looked up from reference TRBV30 and TRBJ1-1, is SQTIHQWPATLVQPVGSPLSLECTVEGTSNPNLYWYRQAAGRGLQLLFYSVGIGQISSEVPQNLSASRPQDRQFILSSKKLLLSDSGFYLCAWSVRGYRAFFGQGTRLTVV.

In its sample, this clone was seen once. This chain joins TRBV5-6 and TRBJ2-3, with D unclear. V dropped 5 bases and J dropped 2 bases, with 15 bases sitting between them. Germline CDR1 and CDR2: SGHDT and YYEEEE. The CDR3 is 15 residues long. In nucleotides, the CDR3 is TGTGCCAGCAGTGGCGAGGCCTCCTACACAGATACGCAGTATTTT. Translated: CASSGEASYTDTQYF.

V and J are TRBV7-8 and TRBJ1-1; a weak D match, TRBD1 (6 bases). The germline V and J ends were trimmed by 2 bases and 0 bases, with 16 bases remaining between them. The CDR3 spans 17 residues. Per the germline V gene, CDR1 is SGHVS and CDR2 is FQNEAQ. CDR3 in DNA: TGTGCCAGCAGCTTATCTGGACAGAGCTATATGAACACTGAAGCTTTCTTT. Encoded protein: CASSLSGQSYMNTEAFF.

This clone showed up just a few times. The V gene is TRBV18, the J gene TRBJ2-5, with 8 positions matching TRBD2. Germline lookup yields CDR1 KGHSH and CDR2 LQKENI. J gave up 2 bases and V 2 bases, and 1 base lay outside the gene matches. The CDR3 is 14 amino acids. The CDR3: CASSPGGGQETQYF. The CDR3 DNA reads as TGTGCCAGCTCACCAGGCGGGGGGCAAGAGACCCAGTACTTC.

The rearrangement joins TRBV18 to TRBJ2-7, with TRBD1 identical over 8 bases. The CDR3 covers 12 residues. With V trimmed by 5 bases and J by 4 bases, 1 base remained unmatched. CDR1 KGHSH and CDR2 LQKENI come from the germline V gene. CDR3 amino acids: CASSWTGYEQYF. The DNA of the CDR3 is TGTGCCAGCTCATGGACAGGGTACGAGCAGTACTTC.

CDR3 sequence reads: CASSPSGTVGEKLFF. DNA of the CDR3: TGCGCCAGCAGCCCCTCCGGGACAGTCGGGGAAAAACTGTTTTTT. The J gene is TRBJ1-4, the V gene TRBV5-1; 7 nucleotides agree with TRBD1. J was trimmed by 8 bases and V by 4 bases; bases with no gene match: 11. CDR1 is SGHRS and CDR2 is YFSETQ in the germline V gene. The CDR3 is made up of 15 amino acids.

The chain recombines TRBV2 with TRBJ2-2, with 10 bases that match TRBD1. Unmatched junction bases numbered 7, after V lost 1 base and J lost 8 bases. CDR3 length equals 16 residues. Germline values: CDR1 SNHLY, CDR2 FYNNEI. This chain's CDR3 is CASSEVWDRGSGELFF. The CDR3, as DNA: TGTGCCAGCAGTGAAGTCTGGGACAGGGGCTCGGGGGAGCTGTTTTTT.

The chain combines TRBV7-2 with TRBJ1-6; 8 bases are a match to TRBD1. The CDR3 is 15 residues long. J gave up 9 bases and V 1 base, and 5 bases lay outside the gene matches. Germline-derived CDR1 and CDR2 are SGHTA and FQGNSA. CDR3 sequence reads: CASSLGRQGFSPLHF. The CDR3, as DNA: TGTGCCAGCAGCTTAGGCCGACAGGGGTTTTCACCCCTCCACTTT.

The V gene is TRBV7-8, the J gene TRBJ2-7; D is undetermined. CDR1 is SGHVS and CDR2 is FQNEAQ in the germline V gene. This CDR3 spans 12 amino acids. V was clipped by 6 bases and J by 2 bases, with 8 bases between them. The CDR3 protein is CASSGRTYEQYF. As DNA, the CDR3 is TGTGCCAGCAGTGGCAGGACCTACGAGCAGTACTTC.

V gene TRBV4-3 combines with J gene TRBJ2-2; 11 bases agree with TRBD1. The V and J ends lost 4 bases and 6 bases, in that order; junction bases with no gene match: 7. The length of the CDR3 is 16 residues. The germline V gene encodes CDR1 LGHNA and CDR2 YSLEER. CDR3 sequence (DNA): TGCGCCAGCAGCCTCGAACCGGGACAGGGGGCCGGGGAGCTGTTTTTT. Translated, it gives CASSLEPGQGAGELFF.

The chain joins TRBV9 to TRBJ2-2, with TRBD2 matching over 7 bases. CDR1 and CDR2 from the germline V gene are SGDLS and YYNGEE. The CDR3 has 15 residues. V trimming: 0 bases; J trimming: 4 bases; junction bases outside the gene matches: 3. CDR3 residues: CASSVAGGSTGELFF. CDR3 bases: TGTGCCAGCAGCGTAGCGGGGGGTTCCACCGGGGAGCTGTTTTTT.

The rearrangement links TRBV3-1 (or the pseudogene TRBV3-2) to TRBJ1-2, with D unclear. CDR1 and CDR2 (germline): LGHDT, YNNKEL (reference sequence). The CDR3 totals 13 residues. Trimming removed 4 bases from V and 4 bases from J, with 10 bases in between. CDR3 bases: TGTGCCAGCAGCCTAGTCGGGTCCTATGGCTACACCTTC. Protein sequence: CASSLVGSYGYTF.

CDR3 region: CASSDWDRGNTEAFF. The CDR3 nucleotides are TGTGCCAGCAGCGATTGGGACAGGGGAAACACTGAAGCTTTCTTT. V and J are TRBV25-1 and TRBJ1-1, with TRBD1 identical over 10 bases. The CDR3 loop spans 15 amino acids. Losses at the gene ends were 6 bases for V and 2 bases for J; bases not matched to a gene: 6. Germline lookup yields CDR1 MGHDK and CDR2 SYGVNS.

This chain connects TRBV14 to TRBJ2-2; D is possibly TRBD1 (6 bases). Trimming cost V 3 bases and J 0 bases, with 8 bases left between them. There are 15 residues in the CDR3. Germline V gene lookup returns CDR1 SGHDN and CDR2 FVKESK. CDR3 bases: TGTGCCAGCAGCCAGTGGACAGCGAACACCGGGGAGCTGTTTTTT. It encodes CASSQWTANTGELFF.

V is TRBV18 and J is TRBJ2-3; 10 nucleotides match TRBD2. The CDR3 is 16 amino acids. CDR1 and CDR2 (germline): KGHSH, LQKENI. V shed 0 bases and J 2 bases; nucleotides not matched to a gene: 2. CDR3 nucleotide sequence: TGTGCCAGCTCACCACCGAGCGGGGGGGTCACAGATACGCAGTATTTT. It translates to CASSPPSGGVTDTQYF.

The gene calls are TRBV5-4 and TRBJ2-5, with D perhaps TRBD1 (6 bases). This CDR3 is 14 amino acids long. Trimming left V 4 bases short and J 3 bases short, with 13 bases between. CDR1 SGHNT and CDR2 YYREEE come from the germline V gene (reference sequence). The chain's CDR3 is CASSSGQQKETQYF. CDR3 nucleotides: TGTGCCAGCAGCAGTGGACAGCAAAAAGAGACCCAGTACTTC.

This chain connects TRBV7-9 to TRBJ1-1; 8 bases fit TRBD1. The CDR3 contains 15 residues. Germline V CDR1 and CDR2: SEHNR, FQNEAQ (reference sequence). V was pared by 6 bases and J by 4 bases, with 10 bases of the junction left unmatched. CDR3 residues: CASRLYRGAGTEAFF. DNA for the CDR3: TGTGCCAGCAGGTTATACAGGGGGGCGGGCACTGAAGCTTTCTTT.

J is TRBJ1-2 and V is TRBV25-1, with D unclear. The CDR3 totals 13 residues. Deletions cut 2 bases from V and 0 bases from J, with 4 bases between. The germline gives CDR1 MGHDK, CDR2 SYGVNS. CDR3 protein: CASSEIANYGYTF. Written as DNA, the CDR3 is TGTGCCAGCAGTGAAATAGCTAACTATGGCTACACCTTC.

V gene TRBV12-3 or TRBV12-4 combines with J gene TRBJ1-1; D is ambiguous. The V end was cut by 6 bases, the J end by 6 bases, with 11 bases between. This CDR3 is built from 12 residues. The CDR3 here is CASSFSLAEAFF. The CDR3 bases are TGTGCCAGCAGCTTTTCTCTCGCTGAAGCTTTCTTT.

The J gene is TRBJ2-2, the V gene TRBV2; 8 bases fit TRBD1. The CDR3 runs 13 residues. V was pared by 8 bases and J by 5 bases, with 4 bases of the junction left unmatched. From germline, CDR1 is SNHLY and CDR2 FYNNEI. This CDR3 reads CASEGQATGELFF. The DNA for the CDR3 is TGTGCCAGCGAGGGACAGGCTACCGGGGAGCTGTTTTTT. Filled out from reference TRBV2 and TRBJ2-2, the complete variable domain reads EPEVTQTPSHQVTQMGQEVILRCVPISNHLYFYWYRQILGQKVEFLVSFYNNEISEKSEIFDDQFSVERPDGSNFTLKIRSTKLEDSAMYFCASEGQATGELFFGEGSRLTVL.

The rearrangement joins TRBV5-5 to TRBJ2-7, with 11 bases matching TRBD1. This CDR3 is 16 amino acids long. With 0 bases clipped from V and 3 bases from J, the junction kept 5 bases outside the gene matches. Germline values: CDR1 SGHKS, CDR2 YYEKEE (reference sequence). CDR3 nucleotide sequence: TGTGCCAGCAGCTTGGGGATCGGGACAGGGGGCTACGAGCAGTACTTC. Translated: CASSLGIGTGGYEQYF.